This T cell receptor beta chain is from a study of regulatory T cells in long-lasting Graves disease. Whole-study results and caveats: Graves' patients with persistent disease showed TCR diversity lower than patients newly diagnosed.

Libraries of TCR beta came from iRepertoire HTBI primers plus Arm-PCR of CDR3 regions. Original data processing: Across samples, 60 or so TRBV and some 13 TRBJ segments were found. TCRdb re-called the multiplex PCR reads through MiXCR, storing one row per CDR3 protein. TCRdb, not the authors, supplied the V and J calls. The sample holds some 370,000 distinct CDR3 sequences, 20% seen once. Germline CDR1 is LGHNT and CDR2 is FRNRAP. The V end lost 9 bases, the J end lost 2 bases, and 13 bases lay between the germline ends. This CDR3 has 13 residues. With respect to this clonotype: As yet, its antigen is unknown.

Time point of the sample: persistent/refractory GD, antithyroid drugs over 5 years with positive TRAb. PBMC RNA was the source of the TCR library. An endocrinology department located in Xi'an, China, was where the patients came from. The sequence came from a female donor with Graves disease. The rearrangement joins TRBV12-5 to TRBJ1-2; maybe TRBD1 (5 bases). The sequenced sample was peripheral blood mononuclear cells (PBMCs), obtained when the disease was refractory, from a patient treated with antithyroid drugs. CDR3 protein: CASQTAFNYGYTF. The CDR3 nucleotides read TGTGCTAGCCAGACAGCTTTCAACTATGGCTACACCTTC.